The 27 T cell receptor beta chains below all came from one sample that was sequenced in a study of siplizumab effects on memory and regulatory T cells. This table comes from immunoSEQ multiplex PCR, and its TCRdb copy is limited to in-frame clones, with some not included. The sample records fewer than 120,000 clones, around nine tenths being singletons. Sequencing input: CD4+ T cells sorted from blood. The receptors here all came from a human donor in good health.

V is TRBV25-1 and J is TRBJ2-7; D unclear. The CDR3 consists of 14 residues. CDR1 MGHDK and CDR2 SYGVNS come from the germline V gene. V was clipped by 2 bases and J by 2 bases, with 10 bases between them. The CDR3 here is CASSERWRPYEQYF. CDR3 sequence (DNA): TGTGCCAGCAGTGAACGTTGGAGACCCTACGAGCAGTACTTC.

This chain joins TRBV9 and TRBJ2-5; D ambiguous. The CDR3 contains 14 residues. Germline CDR1 and CDR2: SGDLS and YYNGEE. V gave up 0 bases and J gave up 7 bases, with 13 bases separating them. CDR3 loop: CASSVGGVYGTQYF. In DNA form, the CDR3 reads TGTGCCAGCAGCGTAGGAGGAGTATATGGGACCCAGTACTTC.

This chain links TRBV27 with TRBJ2-2, with 10 bases that match TRBD2. From germline, CDR1 is MNHEY and CDR2 SMNVEV (reference sequence). The CDR3 sequence is 16 residues long. The ends lost 4 bases at V and 3 bases at J; junction bases unmatched: 5. The CDR3 reads CASSSPGLAYTGELFF. The CDR3 nucleotides read TGTGCCAGCAGTTCCCCGGGACTAGCGTACACCGGGGAGCTGTTTTTT.

The chain is built from TRBV2 and TRBJ2-6; the D gene is possibly TRBD2 (6 bases). The germline V gene has CDR1 SNHLY and CDR2 FYNNEI. CDR3 length: 16 amino acids. The ends were cut back, 7 bases at V and 1 base at J, with 14 bases in the middle. The CDR3 nucleotides read TGTGCCAGCACCCTGGAACGGGGGTCTGGGGCCAACGTCCTGACTTTC. Protein product: CASTLERGSGANVLTF.

The genes are TRBV19 and TRBJ2-2, with 9 bases aligning to TRBD1. Looked up from germline, CDR1 is LNHDA and CDR2 is SQIVND (reference sequence). The length of the CDR3 is 15 residues. Trimming cost V 5 bases and J 5 bases; bases outside gene matches: 6. CDR3 sequence reads: CASSPGQGRTGELFF. CDR3 DNA: TGTGCCAGTAGTCCCGGACAGGGGAGGACCGGGGAGCTGTTTTTT.

The V call is TRBV5-4, the J call TRBJ1-3; TRBD1 is a possible D gene (6 bases). V was cut by 4 bases and J by 0 bases, with 14 bases left in between. The CDR3 has 16 residues. Germline V gene data show CDR1 as SGHNT and CDR2 as YYREEE (reference sequence). This CDR3 reads CASSPDSLSSGNTIYF. In DNA form, the CDR3 reads TGTGCCAGCAGCCCGGACAGCTTGAGCTCTGGAAACACCATATATTTT.

The chain has TRBV5-6 and TRBJ1-3; D is unresolved. Trimming left V 0 bases short and J 0 bases short, with 7 bases between. The CDR3 spans 15 residues. Germline V gene lookup returns CDR1 SGHDT and CDR2 YYEEEE. DNA of the CDR3: TGTGCCAGCAGCTTGGTTCCAGCCTCTGGAAACACCATATATTTT. It translates to CASSLVPASGNTIYF.

J is TRBJ1-5 and V is TRBV10-1, with D hard to call. Germline V gives CDR1 WNHNN, CDR2 SYGVQD (reference sequence). There are 14 residues in the CDR3. V was cut by 5 bases and J by 5 bases, with 13 bases left in between. The CDR3 protein is CASSLGFADQPQHF. The DNA of the CDR3 is TGCGCCAGCAGTTTAGGATTTGCGGATCAGCCCCAGCATTTT.

V usage is TRBV29-1 and J usage is TRBJ2-1; no clear D gene. The CDR3 is made up of 12 amino acids. The V gene lost 6 bases and the J gene lost 1 base, with 7 bases spanning the gap. Germline lookup yields CDR1 SQVTM and CDR2 ANQGSEA. The CDR3 nucleotides read TGCAGCGTGGGGAAGTCCTACAATGAGCAGTTCTTC. It specifies CSVGKSYNEQFF.

The J gene is TRBJ2-7, the V gene TRBV19, with 13 nucleotides matching TRBD2. V was clipped by 5 bases and J by 4 bases; unmatched bases: 11. This CDR3 spans 17 amino acids. Germline V gives CDR1 LNHDA, CDR2 SQIVND (reference sequence). CDR3 loop: CASSRLAGGSTGYEQYF. CDR3 bases: TGTGCCAGTAGTCGACTAGCGGGAGGATCGACGGGTTACGAGCAGTACTTC.

The rearrangement uses TRBV10-3 and TRBJ1-1; D not resolved. The V end was cut by 4 bases, the J end by 2 bases, with 11 bases between. Germline lookup yields CDR1 ENHRY and CDR2 SYGVKD. The CDR3 consists of 14 residues. Here the CDR3 reads CAISARGDNTEAFF. CDR3 in DNA: TGTGCCATCAGTGCACGGGGAGATAACACTGAAGCTTTCTTT.

This sequence joins TRBV29-1 and TRBJ1-1; D is unresolved. Germline V gene sequence: CDR1 SQVTM, CDR2 ANQGSEA. CDR3 size: 15 residues. V gave up 4 bases and J gave up 0 bases, with 15 bases separating them. This CDR3 reads CSVAPRIDMNTEAFF. Written as DNA, the CDR3 is TGCAGCGTTGCCCCCCGCATTGATATGAACACTGAAGCTTTCTTT.

This clone has a handful of counts. This rearrangement joins TRBV27 to TRBJ1-2; D not certain. The CDR3 runs 12 residues. The V end lost 3 bases, the J end lost 7 bases, and 9 bases lay between the germline ends. Germline assignment: CDR1 MNHEY and CDR2 SMNVEV (reference sequence). In DNA, the CDR3 is TGTGCCAGCAGTTTCGCGAGCTCTGGCTACACCTTC. Translation gives CASSFASSGYTF.

The V and J genes are TRBV6-1 and TRBJ2-2, with a possible D match to TRBD1 (5 bases). The length of the CDR3 is 15 residues. Germline V CDR1 and CDR2: MNHNS, SASEGT. The V end lost 10 bases, the J end lost 1 base, and 16 bases lay between the germline ends. The CDR3: CAINPRQMNTGELFF. CDR3 DNA: TGTGCCATCAATCCCAGACAGATGAACACCGGGGAGCTGTTTTTT.

This clone appeared a single time. The V gene is TRBV19, the J gene TRBJ1-5; TRBD1 aligns across 8 bases. CDR1 and CDR2 (germline): LNHDA, SQIVND (reference sequence). The CDR3 loop spans 16 amino acids. V lost 6 bases to trimming and J lost 6 bases; unmatched junction nucleotides: 13. Here the CDR3 reads CASSQEGRGRGQPQHF. CDR3 DNA sequence: TGTGCCAGTAGCCAGGAGGGCAGGGGGCGAGGTCAGCCCCAGCATTTT.

J is TRBJ2-7 and V is TRBV18; the D is unclear. The V and J ends lost 6 bases and 0 bases respectively, with 3 bases between them. Germline CDR1 KGHSH, CDR2 LQKENI. The CDR3 extends over 11 amino acids. CDR3 sequence (DNA): TGTGCCAGCTCGGACTCCTACGAGCAGTACTTC. It codes for CASSDSYEQYF.

The rearrangement uses TRBV29-1 and TRBJ2-2; maybe TRBD2 (5 bases). V was shortened by 8 bases and J by 6 bases, with 13 bases between the two germline ends. Germline V gene lookup returns CDR1 SQVTM and CDR2 ANQGSEA. The CDR3 consists of 12 residues. CDR3 sequence (DNA): TGCAGCTCCCTTGAGGAGGCCGGGGAGCTGTTTTTT. Its protein product is CSSLEEAGELFF.

This chain joins TRBV6-6 and TRBJ1-2; no reliable D call. This CDR3 region has 11 residues. V was trimmed by 6 bases and J by 3 bases, leaving 5 bases between them. The V gene's germline CDR1 is MNHNY and CDR2 SVGAGI (reference sequence). CDR3 DNA: TGTGCCAGCAGGGCTGACTATGGCTACACCTTC. As protein: CASRADYGYTF.

This chain uses TRBV7-8 with TRBJ1-2; D remains unclear. This CDR3 is 14 amino acids long. The V and J ends lost 2 bases and 4 bases respectively, with 11 bases between them. CDR1 and CDR2 from the germline V gene are SGHVS and FQNEAQ. The DNA of the CDR3 is TGTGCCAGCAGCTTAAGGGCAGAGCCCTATGGCTACACCTTC. Translation: CASSLRAEPYGYTF. Based on the CDR3 plus reference TRBV7-8 and TRBJ1-2, the full variable domain is GAGVSQSPRYKVAKRGQDVALRCDPISGHVSLFWYQQALGQGPEFLTYFQNEAQLDKSGLPSDRFFAERPEGSVSTLKIQRTQQEDSAVYLCASSLRAEPYGYTFGSGTRLTVV.

The chain has TRBV2 and TRBJ2-3, with a weak D call TRBD2 (6 bases). V lost 2 bases, J lost 0 bases, and 9 bases lay in between. Germline CDR1 reads SNHLY; CDR2 reads FYNNEI. The CDR3 has 15 residues. The CDR3 region is CASSERLVSTDTQYF. CDR3 nucleotides: TGTGCCAGCAGTGAACGACTAGTGAGCACAGATACGCAGTATTTT.

The chain carries TRBV19 and TRBJ1-4; 7 bases fit TRBD1. Germline CDR1 and CDR2: LNHDA and SQIVND (reference sequence). This CDR3 contains 16 residues. The V segment lost 3 bases and the J segment 7 bases; nucleotides outside the gene matches: 11. This CDR3 reads CASSMTGRRVGEKLFF. The CDR3 DNA is TGTGCCAGTAGTATGACAGGGAGGCGTGTAGGTGAAAAACTGTTTTTT.

J is TRBJ2-7 and V is TRBV14; 13 nucleotides agree with TRBD2. This CDR3 has 18 amino acids. J gave up 0 bases and V 4 bases, and 9 bases lay outside the gene matches. Germline-derived CDR1 and CDR2 are SGHDN and FVKESK. The CDR3 DNA follows: TGTGCCAGCAGCCGGAGTTCGGGACTAGCGGGATCCTCCTACGAGCAGTACTTC. This gives the protein CASSRSSGLAGSSYEQYF.

V usage is TRBV18 and J usage is TRBJ1-1, with 7 bases identical to TRBD1. Trimming at V came to 4 bases and at J to 7 bases, leaving 0 bases not matched to a gene. In germline, CDR1 is KGHSH, CDR2 LQKENI. The CDR3 has 11 amino acids. The CDR3 loop is CASSRQGEAFF. CDR3 in DNA: TGTGCCAGCTCACGACAGGGTGAAGCTTTCTTT.

This rearrangement joins TRBV27 to TRBJ1-1; D gene ambiguous. Germline V gives CDR1 MNHEY, CDR2 SMNVEV (reference sequence). V lost 1 base and J 0 bases, leaving 9 bases between the germline ends. CDR3 length: 15 residues. The chain's CDR3 is CASSLFSGMNTEAFF. The DNA of the CDR3 is TGTGCCAGCAGTTTATTTTCTGGTATGAACACTGAAGCTTTCTTT.

This chain joins TRBV7-6 and TRBJ2-7; 9 positions agree with TRBD1. V lost 2 bases, J lost 0 bases, and 2 bases stayed unmatched. Germline V gene lookup returns CDR1 SGHVS and CDR2 FNYEAQ. The CDR3 loop spans 15 amino acids. The DNA for the CDR3 is TGTGCCAGCAGCTTACGGACAGGGGACTCCTACGAGCAGTACTTC. Translating gives CASSLRTGDSYEQYF.

This chain links TRBV11-2 with TRBJ2-5; tentative D call: TRBD2 (6 bases). The CDR3 is 17 residues long. Germline CDR1 reads SGHAT; CDR2 reads FQNNGV. The V end lost 0 bases, the J end lost 1 base, and 15 bases lay between the germline ends. In nucleotides, the CDR3 is TGTGCCAGCAGCTTAGATCGACGGCGGGGAACCCAAGAGACCCAGTACTTC. Amino acid sequence: CASSLDRRRGTQETQYF.

The V gene is TRBV2, the J gene TRBJ2-6; D is uncertain. The CDR3 loop spans 14 amino acids. V was clipped by 8 bases and J by 1 base, with 9 bases between them. The germline gives CDR1 SNHLY, CDR2 FYNNEI. The CDR3 protein is CASFRTSGANVLTF. In DNA, the CDR3 is TGTGCCAGCTTTAGGACGTCTGGGGCCAACGTCCTGACTTTC.